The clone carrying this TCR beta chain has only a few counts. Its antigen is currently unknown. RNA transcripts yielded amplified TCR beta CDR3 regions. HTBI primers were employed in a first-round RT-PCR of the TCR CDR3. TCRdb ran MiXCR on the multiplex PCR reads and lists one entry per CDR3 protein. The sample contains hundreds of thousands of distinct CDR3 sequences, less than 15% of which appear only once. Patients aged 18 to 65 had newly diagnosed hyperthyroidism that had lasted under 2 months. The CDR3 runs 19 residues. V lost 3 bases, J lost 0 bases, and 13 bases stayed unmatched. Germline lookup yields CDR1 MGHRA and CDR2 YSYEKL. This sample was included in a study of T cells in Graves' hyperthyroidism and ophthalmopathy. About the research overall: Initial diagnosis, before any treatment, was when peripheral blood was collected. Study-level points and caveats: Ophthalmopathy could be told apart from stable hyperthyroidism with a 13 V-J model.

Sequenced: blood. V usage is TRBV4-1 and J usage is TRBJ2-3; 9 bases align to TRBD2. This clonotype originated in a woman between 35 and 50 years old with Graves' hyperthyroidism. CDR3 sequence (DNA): TGCGCCAGCAGCCAGTTACTAGCGGGTCTCTCCTCTAGCACAGATACGCAGTATTTT. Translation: CASSQLLAGLSSSTDTQYF.